The 7 T cell receptor beta chains given below trace back to one sample, sequenced in a study of identical twins. TCRdb reanalysed the 5' RACE reads using MiXCR and keeps one entry per CDR3 protein. The data contain 200,000 to 300,000 distinct CDR3 sequences, approximately 7.9% of them singletons. These data were also reused for a study on yellow fever vaccine responses in identical twins.

The source material was CD8+ T cells sorted from blood. The receptors stem from a woman under 30 in good health.

This clonotype was observed a handful of times. J is TRBJ1-6 and V is TRBV20-1, with D uncertain. This CDR3 has 13 residues. Germline CDR1 DFQATT, CDR2 SNEGSKA (reference sequence). With 3 bases removed from V and 9 bases from J, the gap between germline ends came to 12 bases. The CDR3 is CSASLDGISPLHF. The CDR3 region has the DNA TGCAGTGCTAGCTTGGACGGTATTTCACCCCTCCACTTT.

This clonotype was picked up a small number of times. The chain joins TRBV12-5 to TRBJ2-1, with 7 bases identical to TRBD2. With V trimmed by 5 bases and J by 0 bases, 4 bases remained unmatched. Germline lookup yields CDR1 LGHNT and CDR2 FRNRAP. This CDR3 is built from 15 residues. The CDR3 DNA reads TGTGCTAGTGGTCTAGCGGTTGGCTCCTACAATGAGCAGTTCTTC. Translating gives CASGLAVGSYNEQFF.

This clonotype was counted at least ten times. The rearrangement joins TRBV4-1 to TRBJ2-5; TRBD2 matches 10 bases. The germline V gene encodes CDR1 MGHRA and CDR2 YSYEKL. The trim removed 4 bases at V and 0 bases at J, leaving 14 bases unmatched. This CDR3 comprises 19 residues. CDR3 amino acids: CASSLKAGGEGVYQETQYF. As DNA, the CDR3 is TGCGCCAGCAGCCTAAAAGCGGGAGGGGAGGGGGTCTACCAAGAGACCCAGTACTTC.

This clonotype was seen more than once but under ten times. V and J are TRBV2 and TRBJ2-1; D remains ambiguous. Germline V gene sequence: CDR1 SNHLY, CDR2 FYNNEI. V lost 3 bases to trimming and J lost 4 bases, with 10 bases between them. The CDR3 length is 14 residues. CDR3: CASSDRLDYNEQFF. Here the CDR3 DNA reads TGTGCCAGCAGTGACAGGTTAGATTACAATGAGCAGTTCTTC. Full variable domain (rest looked up from reference TRBV2 and TRBJ2-1): EPEVTQTPSHQVTQMGQEVILRCVPISNHLYFYWYRQILGQKVEFLVSFYNNEISEKSEIFDDQFSVERPDGSNFTLKIRSTKLEDSAMYFCASSDRLDYNEQFFGPGTRLTVL.

A few counts support this clonotype. This rearrangement joins TRBV20-1 to TRBJ2-3, with TRBD2 identical over 11 bases. Germline-derived CDR1 and CDR2 are DFQATT and SNEGSKA (reference sequence). Trimming at V came to 7 bases and at J to 2 bases, leaving 11 bases not matched to a gene. There are 16 residues in the CDR3. The CDR3 DNA is TGCAGTGGTTCGGGACTAGCGGTTTCCAACACAGATACGCAGTATTTT. Translating gives CSGSGLAVSNTDTQYF.

This clonotype was counted ten times or more. The J gene is TRBJ2-7, the V gene TRBV5-1; TRBD1 matches at 7 bases. The length of the CDR3 is 14 residues. Germline trimming cut 0 bases from V and 1 base from J; bases unmatched to any gene: 1. Germline V gene data show CDR1 as SGHRS and CDR2 as YFSETQ. CDR3 bases: TGCGCCAGCAGCTTGGACAGGGGATCCTACGAGCAGTACTTC. Translating gives CASSLDRGSYEQYF.

The V gene is TRBV4-1, the J gene TRBJ2-7; 8 nucleotides agree with TRBD2. The junction had 7 bases not matched to a gene; V was cut back by 0 bases and J by 0 bases. Germline loops: CDR1 MGHRA, CDR2 YSYEKL. This CDR3 has 17 residues. CDR3 region: CASSQDESGRGSYEQYF. CDR3 nucleotide sequence: TGCGCCAGCAGCCAAGATGAAAGCGGGAGAGGCTCCTACGAGCAGTACTTC.